Below, one TCR beta chain is given with its context. This entry comes from a study of blood T cell repertoires in COVID-19. Across the study: Researchers got acute and convalescent COVID-19 samples from the United States, Italy and Spain. Nucleic acid was either cDNA or gDNA, and it came from T cells, B-cell-depleted T cells, or PBMCs.

As originally analysed: Amplification of reference gene primers provided the estimated nucleated cell counts. TCRdb's table, derived via immunoSEQ multiplex PCR, lists solely in-frame clones and lacks some. V and J calls and clone size are given by that table; D and trimming were obtained from the DNA. Among roughly 80,000 clones listed, roughly nine tenths were seen once. The V and J ends lost 0 bases and 5 bases, in that order; junction bases with no gene match: 14. The CDR3 runs to 17 residues. The V gene's germline CDR1 is SQVTM and CDR2 ANQGSEA. The chain couples TRBV29-1 to TRBJ2-5; 8 bases are shared with TRBD1. This TCR came from a man older than 75 in a cohort sampled during active COVID-19. The sequenced sample was peripheral blood. In DNA form, the CDR3 reads TGCAGCGTTGAAGATCTCTCGGACAGGGCGTTTGGGGAGACCCAGTACTTC. This sequence encodes CSVEDLSDRAFGETQYF.